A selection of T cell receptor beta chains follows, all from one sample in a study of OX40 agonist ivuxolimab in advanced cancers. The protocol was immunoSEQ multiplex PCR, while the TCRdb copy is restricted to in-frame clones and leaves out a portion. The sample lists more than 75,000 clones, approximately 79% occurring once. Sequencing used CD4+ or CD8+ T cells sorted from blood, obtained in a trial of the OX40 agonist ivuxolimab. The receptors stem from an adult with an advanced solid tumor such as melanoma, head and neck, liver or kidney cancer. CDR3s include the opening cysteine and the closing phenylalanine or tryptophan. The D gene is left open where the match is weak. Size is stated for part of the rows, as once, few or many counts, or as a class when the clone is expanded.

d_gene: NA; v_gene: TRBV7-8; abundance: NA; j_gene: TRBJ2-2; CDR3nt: TGTGCCAGCAGCTTAGGTCGGATAGATTTCATCACCGGGGAGCTGTTTTTT; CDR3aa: CASSLGRIDFITGELFF
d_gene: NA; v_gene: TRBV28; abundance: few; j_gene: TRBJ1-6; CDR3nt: TGTGCCAGCAGTACTACAGGGCGCCCACCTTTAAGGGCACCCCTCCACTTT; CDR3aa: CASSTTGRPPLRAPLHF
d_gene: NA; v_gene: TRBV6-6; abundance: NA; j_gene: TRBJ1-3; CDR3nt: TGTGCCAGCAGACAACAGGCCGACTCTGGAAACACCATATATTTT; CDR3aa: CASRQQADSGNTIYF
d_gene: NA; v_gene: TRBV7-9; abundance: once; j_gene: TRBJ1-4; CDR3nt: TGTGCCAGCACCACGAGGGGGGGAGATGAAAAACTGTTTTTT; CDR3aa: CASTTRGGDEKLFF
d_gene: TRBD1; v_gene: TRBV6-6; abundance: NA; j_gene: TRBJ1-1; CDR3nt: TGTGCCAGCAGTTCCTGGACAGGGGGGGACACTGAAGCTTTCTTT; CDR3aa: CASSSWTGGDTEAFF
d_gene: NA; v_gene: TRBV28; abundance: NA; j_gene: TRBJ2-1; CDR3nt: TGTGCCAGCAGTTTGGGGCAGGAGCCCTACAATGAGCAGTTCTTC; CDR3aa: CASSLGQEPYNEQFF
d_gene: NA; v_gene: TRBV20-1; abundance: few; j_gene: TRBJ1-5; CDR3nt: TGCAGTGCCGCCGGGGGCCGGCCCCAGCATTTT; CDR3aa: CSAAGGRPQHF
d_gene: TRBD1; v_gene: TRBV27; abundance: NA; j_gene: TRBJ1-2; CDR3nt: TGTGCCAGCAGTTTATCGGACAGGGGCAGGTATGGCTACACCTTC; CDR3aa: CASSLSDRGRYGYTF
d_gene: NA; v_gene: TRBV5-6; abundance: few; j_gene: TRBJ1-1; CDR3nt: TGTGCCAGCAGCTTGAGATCCTGGACAGCAAACACTGAAGCTTTCTTT; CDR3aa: CASSLRSWTANTEAFF
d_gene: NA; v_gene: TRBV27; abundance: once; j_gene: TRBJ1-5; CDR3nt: TGTGCCAGCAGTTCTCAGGTTAGCAATCAGCCCCAGCATTTT; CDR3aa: CASSSQVSNQPQHF
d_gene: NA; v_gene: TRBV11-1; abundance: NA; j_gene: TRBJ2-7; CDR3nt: TGTGCCAGCAGCTATAGCGGTGACGGCTACGAGCAGTACTTC; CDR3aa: CASSYSGDGYEQYF
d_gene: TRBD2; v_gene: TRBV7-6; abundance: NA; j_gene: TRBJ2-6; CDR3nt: TGTGCCAGCAGCCCAGGACTAGCGGGGGATAGTAGCTCTGGGGCCAACGTCCTGACTTTC; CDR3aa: CASSPGLAGDSSSGANVLTF
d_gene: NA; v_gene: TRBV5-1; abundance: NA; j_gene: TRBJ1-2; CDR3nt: TGCGCCAGCAGCTTGGTCCCGGGGGGGCCCTATGGCTACACCTTC; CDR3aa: CASSLVPGGPYGYTF
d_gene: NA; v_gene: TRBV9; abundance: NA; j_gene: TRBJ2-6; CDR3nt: TGTGCCAGCAGCCCCGAGATCTCTGGGGCCAACGTCCTGACTTTC; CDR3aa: CASSPEISGANVLTF
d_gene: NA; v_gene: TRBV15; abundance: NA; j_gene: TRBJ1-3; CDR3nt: TGTGCCACCAGCAGAGATCCCGGACGCTCTGGAAACACCATATATTTT; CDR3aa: CATSRDPGRSGNTIYF
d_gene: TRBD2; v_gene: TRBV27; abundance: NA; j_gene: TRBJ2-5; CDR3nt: TGTGCCAGCAGACTAGCGGGGGGGTTAGAGACCCAGTACTTC; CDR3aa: CASRLAGGLETQYF
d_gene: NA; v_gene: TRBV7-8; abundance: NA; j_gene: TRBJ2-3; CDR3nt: TGTGCCAGCAGCCTTGGGGGGCCCGGGGATACGCAGTATTTT; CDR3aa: CASSLGGPGDTQYF
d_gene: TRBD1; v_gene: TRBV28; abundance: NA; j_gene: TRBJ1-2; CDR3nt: TGTGCCAGCAGCCCGGGACAGGAGCACTATGGCTACACCTTC; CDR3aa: CASSPGQEHYGYTF
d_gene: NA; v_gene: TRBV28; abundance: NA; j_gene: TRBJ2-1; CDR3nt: TGTGCCAGCAGTTTAGTTTGGGGAGATGAGCAGTTCTTC; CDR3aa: CASSLVWGDEQFF
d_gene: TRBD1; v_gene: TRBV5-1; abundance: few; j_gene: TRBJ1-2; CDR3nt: TGCGCCAGCAGCCTAGGACAGGGGGCCAGCTATGGCTACACCTTC; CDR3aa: CASSLGQGASYGYTF
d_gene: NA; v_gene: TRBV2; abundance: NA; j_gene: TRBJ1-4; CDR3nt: TGTGCCAGCAGTCTGTCGAGAGGTTCTAATGAAAAACTGTTTTTT; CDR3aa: CASSLSRGSNEKLFF
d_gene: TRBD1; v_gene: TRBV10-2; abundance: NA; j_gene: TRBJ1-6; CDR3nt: TGCGCCAGCAGTCAGGACAGGGGGAATTCACCCCTCCACTTT; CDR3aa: CASSQDRGNSPLHF
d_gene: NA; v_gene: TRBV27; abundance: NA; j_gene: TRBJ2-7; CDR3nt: TGTGCCAGCAGGTTAGGGCCCGAGCAGTACTTC; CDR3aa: CASRLGPEQYF
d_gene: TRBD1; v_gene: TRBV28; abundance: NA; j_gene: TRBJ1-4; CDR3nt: TGTGCCAGCAGTAGTACCGGGACAGGGGTCGGGGAAAAACTGTTTTTT; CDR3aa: CASSSTGTGVGEKLFF
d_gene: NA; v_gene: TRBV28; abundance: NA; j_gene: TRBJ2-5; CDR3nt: TGTGCCAGCAGTTGGGTCTTCGGGGAGACCCAGTACTTC; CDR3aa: CASSWVFGETQYF
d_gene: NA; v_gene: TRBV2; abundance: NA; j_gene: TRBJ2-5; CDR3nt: TGTGCCAGCAGCTCAGGGGCAGGGGAGACCCAGTACTTC; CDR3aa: CASSSGAGETQYF
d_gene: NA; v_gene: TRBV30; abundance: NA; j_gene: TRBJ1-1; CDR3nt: TGTGCCTGGAGCCGAATGAACACTGAAGCTTTCTTT; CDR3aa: CAWSRMNTEAFF
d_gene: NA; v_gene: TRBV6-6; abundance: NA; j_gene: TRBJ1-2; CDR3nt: TGTGCCAGCAGTTACCGGGACAACTATGGCTACACCTTC; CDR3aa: CASSYRDNYGYTF
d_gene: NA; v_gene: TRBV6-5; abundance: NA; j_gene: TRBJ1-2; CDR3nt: TGTGCCAGCACCCCAAGGTCGGGGTACTATGGCTACACCTTC; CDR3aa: CASTPRSGYYGYTF
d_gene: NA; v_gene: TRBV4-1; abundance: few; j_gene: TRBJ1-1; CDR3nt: TGCGCCAGCAGACCGAACAGGATATTGAACACTGAAGCTTTCTTT; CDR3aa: CASRPNRILNTEAFF
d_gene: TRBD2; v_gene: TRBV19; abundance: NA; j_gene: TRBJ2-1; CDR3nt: TGTGCCAGTAGTATATACCGACTAGCGTCTACCAGCTCCTACAATGAGCAGTTCTTC; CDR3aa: CASSIYRLASTSSYNEQFF
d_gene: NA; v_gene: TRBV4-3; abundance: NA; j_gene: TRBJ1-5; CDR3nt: TGCGCCAGCAGCCACGAATACAGGGATTATAGCAATCAGCCCCAGCATTTT; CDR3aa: CASSHEYRDYSNQPQHF
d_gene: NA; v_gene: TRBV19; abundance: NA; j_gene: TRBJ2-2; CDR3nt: TGTGCCAGTACCCCAGACAGGACCGGGGAGCTGTTTTTT; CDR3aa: CASTPDRTGELFF
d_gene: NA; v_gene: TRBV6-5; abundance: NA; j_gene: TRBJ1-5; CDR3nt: TGTGCCAGCAGCCCCTCGGGGTGGGGTCAGCCCCAGCATTTT; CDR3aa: CASSPSGWGQPQHF
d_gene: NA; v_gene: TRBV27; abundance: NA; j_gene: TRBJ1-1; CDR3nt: TGTGCCAGCAGTTCTTTTGGCAGGGGAGGTCCGTATGGAGCTTTCTTT; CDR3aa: CASSSFGRGGPYGAFF
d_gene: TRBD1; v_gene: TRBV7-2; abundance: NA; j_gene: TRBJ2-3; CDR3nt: TGTGCCAGCAGCGTGGACAGGGGAGGAGGAGATACGCAGTATTTT; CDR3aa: CASSVDRGGGDTQYF
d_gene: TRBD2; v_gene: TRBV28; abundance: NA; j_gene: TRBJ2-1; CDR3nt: TGTGCCAGCAGTTCCAAACTAGCGGGAAGCTACAATGAGCAGTTCTTC; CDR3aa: CASSSKLAGSYNEQFF
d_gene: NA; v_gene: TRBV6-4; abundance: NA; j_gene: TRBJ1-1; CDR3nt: TGTGCCAGCAGTGGACCCCACCCCCCGAACACTGAAGCTTTCTTT; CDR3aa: CASSGPHPPNTEAFF
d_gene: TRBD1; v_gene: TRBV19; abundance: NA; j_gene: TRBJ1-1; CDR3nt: TGTGCCAGTAGTAACCGAAAGACAGGGCTGAACACTGAAGCTTTCTTT; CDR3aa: CASSNRKTGLNTEAFF
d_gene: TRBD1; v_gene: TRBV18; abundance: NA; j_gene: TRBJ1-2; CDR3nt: TGTGCCAGCTCACCTTCTACAGGGGCCGCTGGCTACACCTTC; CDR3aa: CASSPSTGAAGYTF
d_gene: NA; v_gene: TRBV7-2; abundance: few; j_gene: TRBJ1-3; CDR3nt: TGTGCCAGCAGCCTCGCAGGGGCGCCCGGAAACACCATATATTTT; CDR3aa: CASSLAGAPGNTIYF
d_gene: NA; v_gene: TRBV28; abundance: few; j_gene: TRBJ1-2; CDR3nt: TGTGCCAGCAGTTTAGGACTCCTGTCCTATGGCTACACCTTC; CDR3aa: CASSLGLLSYGYTF
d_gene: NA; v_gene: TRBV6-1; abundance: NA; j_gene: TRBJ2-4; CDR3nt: TGTGCCAGCATAGGACAGAACTTAGCCAAAAACATTCAGTACTTC; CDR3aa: CASIGQNLAKNIQYF
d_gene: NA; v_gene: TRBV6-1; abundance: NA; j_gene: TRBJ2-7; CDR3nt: TGTGCCAGCAGTGATGTGGCAGGCCTAGAATACGAGCAGTACTTC; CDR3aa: CASSDVAGLEYEQYF
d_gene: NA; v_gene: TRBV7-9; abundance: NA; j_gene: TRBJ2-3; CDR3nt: TGTGCCAGCAGCTTTTCGACAGATACGCAGTATTTT; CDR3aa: CASSFSTDTQYF
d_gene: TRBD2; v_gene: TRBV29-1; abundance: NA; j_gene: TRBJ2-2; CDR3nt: TGCTCCGGGGGGGGACTAGCCGACACCGGGGAGCTGTTTTTT; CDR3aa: CSGGGLADTGELFF
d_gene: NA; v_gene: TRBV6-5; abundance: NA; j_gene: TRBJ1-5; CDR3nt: TGTGCCAGCAGTTCATCGGGGGGCAATCAGCCCCAGCATTTT; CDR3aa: CASSSSGGNQPQHF
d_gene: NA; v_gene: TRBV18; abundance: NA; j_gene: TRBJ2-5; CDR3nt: TGTGCCAGCTCTCCGTACCAAGAGACCCAGTACTTC; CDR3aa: CASSPYQETQYF
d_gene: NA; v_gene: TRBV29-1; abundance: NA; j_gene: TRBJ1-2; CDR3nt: TGCAGCGTCCGAAGGGAGGACTATGGCTACACCTTC; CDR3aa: CSVRREDYGYTF
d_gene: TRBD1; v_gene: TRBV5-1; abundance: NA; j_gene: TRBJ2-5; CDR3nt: TGCGCCAGCAGCTTCGGACAGGGGGGAGAGACCCAGTACTTC; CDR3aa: CASSFGQGGETQYF
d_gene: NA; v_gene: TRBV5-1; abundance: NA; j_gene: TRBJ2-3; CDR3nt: TGCGCCAGCAGCTCTGACGGCTATAGCACAGATACGCAGTATTTT; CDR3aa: CASSSDGYSTDTQYF
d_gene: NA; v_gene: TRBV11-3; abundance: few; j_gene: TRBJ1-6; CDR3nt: TGTGCCAGCAGCTCCCAGAGTAATTCACCCCTCCACTTT; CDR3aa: CASSSQSNSPLHF
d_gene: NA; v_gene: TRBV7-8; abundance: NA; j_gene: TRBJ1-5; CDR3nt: TGTGCCAGCAGCGCCATCATGGTGTTCAATCAGCCCCAGCATTTT; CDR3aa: CASSAIMVFNQPQHF
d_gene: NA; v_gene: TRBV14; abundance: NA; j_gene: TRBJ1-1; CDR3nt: TGTGCCAGCAGCCAAGGCGAGAACACTGAAGCTTTCTTT; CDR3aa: CASSQGENTEAFF
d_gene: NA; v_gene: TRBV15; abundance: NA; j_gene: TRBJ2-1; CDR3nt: TGTGCCACCAGCAGAGATCTTAGCTCCTACAATGAGCAGTTCTTC; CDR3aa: CATSRDLSSYNEQFF
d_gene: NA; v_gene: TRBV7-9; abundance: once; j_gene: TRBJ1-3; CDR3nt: TGTGCCAGCAGTCAGACAGGCTCTGGAAACACCATATATTTT; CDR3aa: CASSQTGSGNTIYF